The TCR beta chain described here comes from a study of beta chain features in type 1 diabetes. There are a few counts of this clone. This same CDR3 is encoded by further DNA sequences in the sample. What was sequenced were expressed TCRB transcripts, since all of the isolated RNA had been reverse transcribed. The data were produced by immunoSEQ multiplex PCR, yet TCRdb's version contains in-frame clones alone and is incomplete. The sample carries about 150,000 clones, 11% recorded once. The sequenced material came from central memory CD4+ T cells from blood. The sequence came from a young man in good health.

CDR3 protein: CSVDSGNTEAFF. Written as DNA, the CDR3 is TGCAGCGTTGACTCCGGTAACACTGAAGCTTTCTTT. V is TRBV29-1 and J is TRBJ1-1; D remains ambiguous. V gave up 3 bases and J gave up 2 bases, with 7 bases separating them. The length of the CDR3 is 12 residues. The germline V gene encodes CDR1 SQVTM and CDR2 ANQGSEA.